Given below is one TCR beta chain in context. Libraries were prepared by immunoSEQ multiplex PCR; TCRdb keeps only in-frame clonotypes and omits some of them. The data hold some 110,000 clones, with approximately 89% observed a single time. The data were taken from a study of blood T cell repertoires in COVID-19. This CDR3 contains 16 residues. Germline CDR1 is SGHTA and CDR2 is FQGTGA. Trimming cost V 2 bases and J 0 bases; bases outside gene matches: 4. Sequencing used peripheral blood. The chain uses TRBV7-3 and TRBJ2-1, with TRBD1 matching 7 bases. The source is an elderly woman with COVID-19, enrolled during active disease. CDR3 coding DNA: TGTGCCAGCAGCTTAGAGGGGGACAGCTCCTACAATGAGCAGTTCTTC. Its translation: CASSLEGDSSYNEQFF.